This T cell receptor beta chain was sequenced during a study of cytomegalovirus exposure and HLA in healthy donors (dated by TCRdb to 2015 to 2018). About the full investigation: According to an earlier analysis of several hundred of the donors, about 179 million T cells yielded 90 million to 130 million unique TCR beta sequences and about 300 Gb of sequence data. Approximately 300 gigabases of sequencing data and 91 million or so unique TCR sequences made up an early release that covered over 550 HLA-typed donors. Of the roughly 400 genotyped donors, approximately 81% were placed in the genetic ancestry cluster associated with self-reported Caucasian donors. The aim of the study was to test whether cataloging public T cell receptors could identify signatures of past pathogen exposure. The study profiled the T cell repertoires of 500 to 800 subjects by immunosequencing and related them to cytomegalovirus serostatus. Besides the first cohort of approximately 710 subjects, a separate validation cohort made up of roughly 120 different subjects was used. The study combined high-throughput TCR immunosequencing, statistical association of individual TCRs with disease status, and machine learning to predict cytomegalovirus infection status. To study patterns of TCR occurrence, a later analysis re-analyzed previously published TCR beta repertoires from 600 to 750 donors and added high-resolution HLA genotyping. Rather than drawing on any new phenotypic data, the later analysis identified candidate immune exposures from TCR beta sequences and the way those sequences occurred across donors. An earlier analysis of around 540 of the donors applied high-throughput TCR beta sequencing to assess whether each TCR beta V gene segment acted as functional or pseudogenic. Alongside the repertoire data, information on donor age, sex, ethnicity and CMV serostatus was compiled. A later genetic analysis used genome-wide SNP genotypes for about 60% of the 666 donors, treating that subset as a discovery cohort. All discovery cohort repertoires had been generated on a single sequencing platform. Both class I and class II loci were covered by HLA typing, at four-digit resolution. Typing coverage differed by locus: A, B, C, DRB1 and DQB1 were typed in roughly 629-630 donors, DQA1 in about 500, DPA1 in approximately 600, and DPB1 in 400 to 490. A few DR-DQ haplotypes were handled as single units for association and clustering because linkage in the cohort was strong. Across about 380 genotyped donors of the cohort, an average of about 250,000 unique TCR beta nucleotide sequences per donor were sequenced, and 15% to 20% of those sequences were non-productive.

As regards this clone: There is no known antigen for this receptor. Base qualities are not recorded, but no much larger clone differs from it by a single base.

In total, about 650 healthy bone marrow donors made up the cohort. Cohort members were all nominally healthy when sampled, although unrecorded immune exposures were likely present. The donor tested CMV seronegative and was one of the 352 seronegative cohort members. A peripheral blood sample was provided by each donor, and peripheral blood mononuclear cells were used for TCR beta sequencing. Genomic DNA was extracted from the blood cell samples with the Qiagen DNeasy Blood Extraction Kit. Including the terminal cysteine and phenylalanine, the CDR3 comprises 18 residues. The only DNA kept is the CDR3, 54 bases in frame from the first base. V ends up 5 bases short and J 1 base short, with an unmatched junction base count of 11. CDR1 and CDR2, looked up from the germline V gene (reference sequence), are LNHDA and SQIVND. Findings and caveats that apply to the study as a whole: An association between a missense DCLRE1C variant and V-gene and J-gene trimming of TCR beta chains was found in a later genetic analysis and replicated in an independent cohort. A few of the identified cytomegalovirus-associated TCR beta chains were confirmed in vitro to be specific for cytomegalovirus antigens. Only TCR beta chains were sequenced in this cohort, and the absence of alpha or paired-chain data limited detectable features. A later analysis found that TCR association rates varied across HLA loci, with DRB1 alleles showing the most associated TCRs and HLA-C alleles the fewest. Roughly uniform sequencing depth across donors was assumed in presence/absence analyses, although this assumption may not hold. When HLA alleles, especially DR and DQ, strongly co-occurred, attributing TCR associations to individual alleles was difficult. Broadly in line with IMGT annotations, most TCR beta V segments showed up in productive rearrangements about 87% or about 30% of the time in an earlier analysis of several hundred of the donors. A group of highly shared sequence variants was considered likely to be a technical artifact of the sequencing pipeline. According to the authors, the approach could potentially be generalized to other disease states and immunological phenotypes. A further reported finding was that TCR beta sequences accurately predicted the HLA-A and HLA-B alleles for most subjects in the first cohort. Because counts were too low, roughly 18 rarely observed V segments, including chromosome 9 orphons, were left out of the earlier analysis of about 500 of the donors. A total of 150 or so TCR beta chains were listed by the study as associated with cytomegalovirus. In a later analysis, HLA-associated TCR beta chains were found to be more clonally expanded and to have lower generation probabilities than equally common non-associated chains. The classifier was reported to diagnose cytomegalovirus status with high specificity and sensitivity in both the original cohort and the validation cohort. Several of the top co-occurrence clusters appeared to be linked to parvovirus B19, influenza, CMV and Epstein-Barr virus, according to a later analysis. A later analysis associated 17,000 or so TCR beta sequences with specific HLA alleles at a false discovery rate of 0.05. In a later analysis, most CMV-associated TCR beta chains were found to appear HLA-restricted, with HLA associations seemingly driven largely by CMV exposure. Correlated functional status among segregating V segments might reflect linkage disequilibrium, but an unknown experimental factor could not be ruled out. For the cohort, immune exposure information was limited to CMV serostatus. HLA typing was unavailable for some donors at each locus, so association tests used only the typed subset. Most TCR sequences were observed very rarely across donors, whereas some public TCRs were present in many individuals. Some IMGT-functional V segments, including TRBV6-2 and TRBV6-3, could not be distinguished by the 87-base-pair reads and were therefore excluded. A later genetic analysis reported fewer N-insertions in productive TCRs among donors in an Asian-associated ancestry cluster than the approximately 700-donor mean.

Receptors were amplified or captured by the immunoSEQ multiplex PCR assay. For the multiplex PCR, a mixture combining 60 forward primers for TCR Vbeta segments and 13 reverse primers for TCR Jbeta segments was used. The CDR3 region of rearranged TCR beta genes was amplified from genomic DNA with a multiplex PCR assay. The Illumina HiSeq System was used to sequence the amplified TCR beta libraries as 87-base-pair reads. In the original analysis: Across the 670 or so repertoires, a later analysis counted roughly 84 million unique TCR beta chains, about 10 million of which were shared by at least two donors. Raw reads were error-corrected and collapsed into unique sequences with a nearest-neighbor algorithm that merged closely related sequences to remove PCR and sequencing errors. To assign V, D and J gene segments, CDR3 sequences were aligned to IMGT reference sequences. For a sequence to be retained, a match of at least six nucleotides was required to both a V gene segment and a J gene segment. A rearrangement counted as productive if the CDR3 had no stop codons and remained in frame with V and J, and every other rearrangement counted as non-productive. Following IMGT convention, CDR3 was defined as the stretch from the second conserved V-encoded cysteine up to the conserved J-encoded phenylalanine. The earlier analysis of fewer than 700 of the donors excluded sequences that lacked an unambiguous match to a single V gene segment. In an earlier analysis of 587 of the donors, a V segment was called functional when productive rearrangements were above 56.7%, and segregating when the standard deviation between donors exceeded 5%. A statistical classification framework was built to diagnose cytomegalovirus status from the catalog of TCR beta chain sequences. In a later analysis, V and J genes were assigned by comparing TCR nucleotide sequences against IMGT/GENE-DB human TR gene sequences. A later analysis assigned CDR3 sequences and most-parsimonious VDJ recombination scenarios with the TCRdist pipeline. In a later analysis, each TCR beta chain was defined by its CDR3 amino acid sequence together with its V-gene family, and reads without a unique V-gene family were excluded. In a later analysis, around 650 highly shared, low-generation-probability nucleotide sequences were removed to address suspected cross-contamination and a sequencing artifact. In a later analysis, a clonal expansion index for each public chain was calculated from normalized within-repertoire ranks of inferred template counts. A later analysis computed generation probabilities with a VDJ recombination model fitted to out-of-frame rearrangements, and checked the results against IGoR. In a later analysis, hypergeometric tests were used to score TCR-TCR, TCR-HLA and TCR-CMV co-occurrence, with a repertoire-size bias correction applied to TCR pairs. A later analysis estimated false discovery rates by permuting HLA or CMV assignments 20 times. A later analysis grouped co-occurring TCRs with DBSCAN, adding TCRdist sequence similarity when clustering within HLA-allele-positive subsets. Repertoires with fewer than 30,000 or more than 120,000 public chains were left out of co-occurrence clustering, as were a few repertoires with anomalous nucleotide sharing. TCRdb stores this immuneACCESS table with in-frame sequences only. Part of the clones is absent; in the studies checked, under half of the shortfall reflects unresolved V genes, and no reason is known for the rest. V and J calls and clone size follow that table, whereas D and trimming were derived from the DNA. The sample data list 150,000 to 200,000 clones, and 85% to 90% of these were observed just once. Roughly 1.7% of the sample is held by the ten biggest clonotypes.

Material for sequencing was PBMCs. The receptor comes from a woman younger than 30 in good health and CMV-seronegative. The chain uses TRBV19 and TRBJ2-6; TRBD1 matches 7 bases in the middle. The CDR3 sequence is CASSSRQGPWSGANVLTF. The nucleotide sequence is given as TGTGCCAGTAGTTCCAGACAGGGACCTTGGTCTGGGGCCAACGTCCTGACTTTC.